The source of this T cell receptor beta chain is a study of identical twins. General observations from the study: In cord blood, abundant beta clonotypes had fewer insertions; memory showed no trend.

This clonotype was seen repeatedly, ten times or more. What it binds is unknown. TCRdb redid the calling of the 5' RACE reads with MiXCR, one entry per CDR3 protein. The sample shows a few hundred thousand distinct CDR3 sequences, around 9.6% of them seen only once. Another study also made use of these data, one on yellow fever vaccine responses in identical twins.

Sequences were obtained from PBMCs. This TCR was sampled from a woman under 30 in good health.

The CDR3 protein is CATSRDGTDRDFGYTF. The CDR3 nucleotides read TGTGCCACCAGCAGAGATGGGACGGACAGGGACTTTGGCTACACCTTC. J is TRBJ1-2 and V is TRBV15, with TRBD1 matching over 8 bases. Trimming took 0 bases from V and 7 from J; bases not matched to a gene: 10. The CDR3 runs 16 residues. Germline values: CDR1 LNHNV, CDR2 YYDKDF (reference sequence).